This T cell receptor beta chain was sequenced for a study of T cell responses to AZD1222 COVID-19 vaccine (dated by TCRdb to the early 2020s). Concerning the study at large: A total of about 250 trial participants underwent TCR sequencing, of whom roughly 210 had received two doses of AZD1222 and 26 had received two doses of the MenACWY control vaccine. Enrollment into the trials was organized by age into subgroups of 18-55, 56-69 and 70-plus years, and those subgroups contained approximately 160, 26 and 62 TCR-sequenced participants, respectively. Results the study describes overall, beyond this receptor: Participants were mostly white British and included more females than males, and it was suggested by the authors that clonal diversity may have been underestimated. The 56-69-year group was small, and its depth increase did not reach significance, likely because of low power. Conclusions about previously exposed vaccinees were limited because only six or seven AZD1222 recipients were SARS-CoV-2 seropositive at baseline. Reportedly, close to half of the unique spike-specific TCRs recognized epitopes lying outside the regions that are mutated in the B.1.351 and B.1.1.7 variants. The vaccine-associated CD4 TCRs covered the entire spike protein, and the dominant responses fell in regions 160-218 and 743-854. After two AZD1222 doses, spike-specific TCR breadth and depth were significantly higher than at day 0 and than in MenACWY recipients. Because no day 14 peak-response samples were available, the repertoires could be characterized only after the peak T cell response.

For this clone: The clone's antigen remains unknown. One base away there is no much larger clone; base qualities are not given.

The CDR3 regions of human TCRbeta chains were analyzed by immunosequencing. As for how the authors treated the data: TCRs in the repertoires were compared against a reference library of SARS-CoV-2-specific TCRs that had been generated with the MIRA antigen-specificity platform. Breadth was defined as the fraction of unique TCRs that were SARS-CoV-2-associated, and depth was defined as the fraction of total T cells that were SARS-CoV-2-associated. Using the MIRA data, each spike-specific TCR was assigned both to the spike region to which the TCR was reactive and to a CD4 or CD8 class. Log10-transformed breadth and depth values were compared by one-way ANOVA with Sidak's multiple comparisons tests. The immuneACCESS repertoire file appears here via TCRdb, limited to in-frame rearrangements. These files lack a portion of the clones; in checked studies, under half of the deficit traces to unresolved V genes, and the cause of the others is not known. V and J calls and clone size are those listed in that table; D and trimming were worked out from the DNA. This sample lists about 76,000 clones; 88% were detected once. The biggest ten clones account for around 4.5% of the sample.

The sample's time point label, in plain terms: baseline before first vaccination. Explained via the paper, the treatment or condition label denotes: meningococcal conjugate vaccine given as trial control. Samples from vaccinated people were obtained from the UK trials COV001 and COV002, which included a single-blind randomized controlled phase 2/3 trial of AZD1222 (ChAdOx1 nCoV-19) in healthy adults. For TCRbeta chain sequencing, PBMC samples from trial participants were taken at day 0 and at day 28 after the second dose. This TCR came from an adult in good health. The sequences come from peripheral blood, collected on day 0 of MenACWY control vaccination.

The CDR3 protein: CASSLRGARNTEAFF. The nucleotides are TGTGCCAGCAGTTTACGGGGGGCGCGAAACACTGAAGCTTTCTTT. In this chain, TRBV28 is recombined with TRBJ1-1; the D gene is perhaps TRBD1, on 6 matching bases. The CDR3 holds 15 amino acids from the cysteine to the phenylalanine. Of the read, only the CDR3 DNA is kept; its 45 bases are in frame from base 1. A distance of 12 bases separates the germline ends of V and J, which lose 2 bases and 2 bases respectively. CDR1 is given as MDHEN and CDR2 as SYDVKM, both from the germline V gene.